The entry below gives a single T cell receptor beta chain sequence along with its context. Its antigen is currently unknown. Incorporated into the TCR beta cDNA libraries were unique molecular identifiers, which served to reduce PCR and sequencing biases. Input amounts of 1 to 10 million T cells were used. These gave about 500,000 cDNA molecules, so each molecule approximated one T cell. TCRdb processed the PCR reads anew with MiXCR; each CDR3 protein has one entry. The sample contains hundreds of thousands of distinct CDR3 sequences, about 53% of which appear only once. V lost 0 bases, J lost 6 bases, and 19 bases lay in between. This CDR3 is built from 16 residues. Germline assignment: CDR1 DFQATT and CDR2 SNEGSKA (reference sequence). This specimen belongs to a study of post-analysis software for immune sequencing data. Study-wide background: Relapsing-remitting, secondary progressive and progressive-relapsing forms made up the multiple sclerosis disease courses. Overall study results and limits: The study found TRBV5-6, TRBV5-1 and TRBV20-1 among roughly 5 TRBV segments more frequent in patients than controls. Comparison with controls showed significantly lower normalized Chao1 diversity in multiple sclerosis patients. Samples sharing a preparation batch grouped tightly together when assessed by F measure.

What was sequenced was blood. The receptor was isolated from a girl aged 5 to 17 with multiple sclerosis. The V and J genes are TRBV20-1 and TRBJ2-3; D is perhaps TRBD2 (6 bases). CDR3 in DNA: TGCAGTGCTAGAGAGGGACTGCACGGCAGTGGTGATACGCAGTATTTT. Protein: CSAREGLHGSGDTQYF.